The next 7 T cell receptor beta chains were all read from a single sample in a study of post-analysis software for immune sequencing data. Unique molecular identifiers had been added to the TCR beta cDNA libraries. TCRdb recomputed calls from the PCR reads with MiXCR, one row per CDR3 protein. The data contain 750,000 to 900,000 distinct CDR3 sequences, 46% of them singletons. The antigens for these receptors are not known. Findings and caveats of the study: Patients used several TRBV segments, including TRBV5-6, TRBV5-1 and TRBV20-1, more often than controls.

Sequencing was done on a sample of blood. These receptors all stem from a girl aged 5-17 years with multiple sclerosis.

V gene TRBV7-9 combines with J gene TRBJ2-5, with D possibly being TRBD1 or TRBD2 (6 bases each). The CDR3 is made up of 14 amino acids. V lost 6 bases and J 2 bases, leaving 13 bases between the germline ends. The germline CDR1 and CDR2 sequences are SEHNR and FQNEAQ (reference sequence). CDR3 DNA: TGTGCCAGCAGGGGGGGCGGGAATCAAGAGACCCAGTACTTC. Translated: CASRGGGNQETQYF.

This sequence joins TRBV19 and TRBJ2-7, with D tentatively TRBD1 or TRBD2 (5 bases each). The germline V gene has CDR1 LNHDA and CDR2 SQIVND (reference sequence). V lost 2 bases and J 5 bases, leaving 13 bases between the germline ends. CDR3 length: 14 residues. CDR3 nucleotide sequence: TGTGCCAGTAGTATATGGGAGAACAGGAACGAGCAGTACTTC. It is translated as CASSIWENRNEQYF. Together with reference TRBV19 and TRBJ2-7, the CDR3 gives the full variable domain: DGGITQSPKYLFRKEGQNVTLSCEQNLNHDAMYWYRQDPGQGLRLIYYSQIVNDFQKGDIAEGYSVSREKKESFPLTVTSAQKNPTAFYLCASSIWENRNEQYFGPGTRLTVT.

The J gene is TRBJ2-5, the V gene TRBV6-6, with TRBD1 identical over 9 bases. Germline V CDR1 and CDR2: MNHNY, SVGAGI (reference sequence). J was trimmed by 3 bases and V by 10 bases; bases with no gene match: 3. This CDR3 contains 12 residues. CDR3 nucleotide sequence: TGTGCCACCCGGGACAGGGAAGAGACCCAGTACTTC. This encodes CATRDREETQYF.

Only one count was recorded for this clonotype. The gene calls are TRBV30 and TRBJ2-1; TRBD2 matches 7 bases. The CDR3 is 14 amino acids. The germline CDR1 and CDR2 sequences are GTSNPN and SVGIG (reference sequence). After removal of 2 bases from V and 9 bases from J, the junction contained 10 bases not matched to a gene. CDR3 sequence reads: CAWSMFGRMGEQFF. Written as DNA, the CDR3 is TGTGCCTGGAGTATGTTCGGGAGGATGGGTGAGCAGTTCTTC.

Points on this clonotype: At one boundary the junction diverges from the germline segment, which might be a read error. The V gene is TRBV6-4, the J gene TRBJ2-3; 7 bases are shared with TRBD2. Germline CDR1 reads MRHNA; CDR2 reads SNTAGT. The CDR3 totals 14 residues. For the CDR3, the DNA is TGTGCCGGCAGTGACGGAGTCGGGGGGGATACGCAGTATTTT. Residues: CAGSDGVGGDTQYF.

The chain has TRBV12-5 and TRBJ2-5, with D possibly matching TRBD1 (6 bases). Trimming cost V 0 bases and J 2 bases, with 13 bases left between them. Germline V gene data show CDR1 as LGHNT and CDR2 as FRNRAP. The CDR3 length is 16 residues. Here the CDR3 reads CASGLVNRVRQETQYF. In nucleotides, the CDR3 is TGTGCTAGTGGTTTGGTTAACAGGGTGAGGCAAGAGACCCAGTACTTC.

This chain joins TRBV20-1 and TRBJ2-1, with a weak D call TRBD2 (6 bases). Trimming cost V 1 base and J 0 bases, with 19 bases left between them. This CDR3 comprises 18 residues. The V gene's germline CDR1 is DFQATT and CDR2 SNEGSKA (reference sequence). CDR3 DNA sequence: TGCAGTGCTAGAGGGTTATCGGGTCGGGGGAGCTCCTACAATGAGCAGTTCTTC. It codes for CSARGLSGRGSSYNEQFF.